Below are 16 T cell receptor beta chains sequenced from a single sample in a study of blood T cell repertoires in COVID-19. Profiling relied on immunoSEQ multiplex PCR, and the TCRdb table lists in-frame clones only, not all of them. The sample records about 40,000 clones, 70% to 90% being singletons. Sequencing was carried out using peripheral blood. The receptors stem from a human donor in a cohort sampled during active COVID-19.

This clone was detected once. The chain couples TRBV5-4 to TRBJ2-3; 9 positions agree with TRBD2. The V segment lost 1 base and the J segment 6 bases; nucleotides outside the gene matches: 6. CDR3 size: 15 residues. The germline gives CDR1 SGHNT, CDR2 YYREEE (reference sequence). The CDR3 nucleotides read TGTGCCAGCAGCTTGAGGGCGGGGGGGCGTGATACGCAGTATTTT. This sequence encodes CASSLRAGGRDTQYF.

The chain is built from TRBV19 and TRBJ1-1, with D possibly being TRBD1 (5 bases). The germline V gene encodes CDR1 LNHDA and CDR2 SQIVND (reference sequence). The CDR3 totals 15 residues. Trimming took 7 bases from V and 7 from J, leaving 22 bases between them. CDR3: CASTNRGGNGNEAFF. DNA for the CDR3: TGTGCCAGTACCAACCGGGGGGGGAATGGGAATGAAGCTTTCTTT. The full variable domain, its missing parts supplied by reference TRBV19 and TRBJ1-1, is DGGITQSPKYLFRKEGQNVTLSCEQNLNHDAMYWYRQDPGQGLRLIYYSQIVNDFQKGDIAEGYSVSREKKESFPLTVTSAQKNPTAFYLCASTNRGGNGNEAFFGQGTRLTVV.

The chain joins TRBV7-3 to TRBJ2-2; a possible D gene is TRBD2 (7 bases). With 4 bases removed from V and 6 bases from J, the gap between germline ends came to 15 bases. Germline assignment: CDR1 SGHTA and CDR2 FQGTGA. This CDR3 is built from 15 residues. CDR3 amino acids: CASSSSAGAPGELFF. In nucleotides, the CDR3 is TGTGCCAGCAGCTCCAGCGCGGGGGCCCCCGGGGAGCTGTTTTTT.

This chain links TRBV4-1 with TRBJ2-3, with 7 bases that match TRBD2. Germline V gene sequence: CDR1 MGHRA, CDR2 YSYEKL. The CDR3 is 16 amino acids. V shed 6 bases and J 2 bases; nucleotides not matched to a gene: 11. The CDR3 is CASRTGTIPSTDTQYF. Here the CDR3 DNA reads TGCGCCAGCAGAACCGGGACTATACCCTCCACAGATACGCAGTATTTT.

The chain employs TRBV5-6 and TRBJ1-6; 10 bases map to TRBD1. The CDR3 has 16 residues. V shed 3 bases and J 7 bases; nucleotides not matched to a gene: 7. Germline V lookup: CDR1 SGHDT, CDR2 YYEEEE. The chain's CDR3 is CASSSGTGAVNSPLHF. The CDR3 nucleotides are TGTGCCAGCAGCTCGGGGACAGGGGCCGTCAATTCACCCCTCCACTTT.

This chain joins TRBV6-5 and TRBJ2-7; 9 bases are a match to TRBD1. CDR1 is MNHEY and CDR2 is SVGAGI in the germline V gene. The CDR3 length is 14 residues. The junction had 11 bases not matched to a gene; V was cut back by 7 bases and J by 7 bases. In DNA, the CDR3 is TGTGCCAGCACCTCGGGACAGGGCGGTAGGGAGCAGTACTTC. It codes for CASTSGQGGREQYF.

V gene TRBV2 combines with J gene TRBJ2-3, with TRBD2 identical over 7 bases. CDR1 is SNHLY and CDR2 is FYNNEI in the germline V gene. The ends lost 5 bases at V and 2 bases at J; junction bases unmatched: 4. This CDR3 has 14 residues. The CDR3 DNA sequence: TGTGCCAGCAGTTCCGGGACTAACACAGATACGCAGTATTTT. Translating gives CASSSGTNTDTQYF.

This clone has only a few counts. The chain couples TRBV21-1 to TRBJ1-1; the D segment call TRBD1 is taken from the table without a DNA check. TRBV21-1 is assigned pseudogene status. There are 14 residues in the CDR3. CDR3 residues: CASSKKQGPTEAFF. In DNA form, the CDR3 reads TGTGCCAGCAGCAAAAAACAGGGGCCCACTGAAGCTTTCTTT.

CDR3: CASSLDWQGIYEQYF. The CDR3 DNA reads TGTGCCAGCAGCTTAGACTGGCAGGGGATCTACGAGCAGTACTTC. The rearrangement uses TRBV11-2 and TRBJ2-7; tentative D call: TRBD1 (6 bases). The CDR3 loop spans 15 amino acids. V was pared by 0 bases and J by 3 bases, with 12 bases between. The germline gives CDR1 SGHAT, CDR2 FQNNGV.

This clone has a single count. The gene calls are TRBV9 and TRBJ2-1; 9 positions match TRBD1. The CDR3 sequence is 15 residues long. Germline V lookup: CDR1 SGDLS, CDR2 YYNGEE. Losses at the gene ends were 2 bases for V and 15 bases for J; bases not matched to a gene: 15. The CDR3 coding sequence is TGTGCCAGCAGCGTGGGGGGGACAGGGAACCCCGTACGGTTCTTC. This codes for CASSVGGTGNPVRFF.

The CDR3 is CASRSTGAGPTDTQYF. DNA of the CDR3: TGTGCCAGCAGGTCCACAGGGGCCGGACCCACAGATACGCAGTATTTT. The rearrangement joins TRBV6-6 to TRBJ2-3; 7 bases line up with TRBD1. The CDR3 is 16 amino acids. V gave up 6 bases and J gave up 2 bases; unmatched junction bases: 11. Germline V gene lookup returns CDR1 MNHNY and CDR2 SVGAGI (reference sequence).

CDR3 in DNA: TGTGCCAGCAGCGCCGACAGGGGATTGTGCGAGCAGTACTTC. It translates to CASSADRGLCEQYF. The V and J genes are TRBV9 and TRBJ2-7, with 8 bases matching TRBD1. The J segment lost 6 bases and the V segment lost 3 bases, leaving 8 bases of the junction unmatched. From germline, CDR1 is SGDLS and CDR2 YYNGEE. The length of the CDR3 is 14 residues.

This clone was observed a few times. The chain has TRBV15 and TRBJ1-5; possibly TRBD1 for D (5 bases). CDR1 and CDR2 from the germline V gene are LNHNV and YYDKDF (reference sequence). The CDR3 is 15 residues long. The ends were cut back, 0 bases at V and 1 base at J, with 7 bases in the middle. CDR3: CATSRDKGSNQPQHF. DNA for the CDR3: TGTGCCACCAGCAGAGATAAGGGGAGCAATCAGCCCCAGCATTTT. Full variable domain (remainder filled in from reference TRBV15 and TRBJ1-5): DAMVIQNPRYQVTQFGKPVTLSCSQTLNHNVMYWYQQKSSQAPKLLFHYYDKDFNNEADTPDNFQSRRPNTSFCFLDIRSPGLGDTAMYLCATSRDKGSNQPQHFGDGTRLSIL.

In its sample, this clone was seen a few times. The V and J genes are TRBV4-2 and TRBJ1-3; TRBD1 might be the D (6 bases). V was trimmed by 2 bases and J by 4 bases, leaving 12 bases between them. Looked up from germline, CDR1 is LGHNA and CDR2 is YNFKEQ. This CDR3 has 15 residues. The CDR3 sequence: CASSQTQGRGNTIYF. The CDR3 region has the DNA TGTGCCAGCAGCCAAACACAGGGACGAGGAAACACCATATATTTT.

The rearrangement links TRBV5-1 to TRBJ1-3; D is ambiguous. Germline CDR1 and CDR2: SGHRS and YFSETQ. CDR3 length: 14 residues. V was shortened by 4 bases and J by 1 base, with 9 bases between the two germline ends. CDR3 in DNA: TGCGCCAGCAGCCCGGACTTGTCTGGAAACACCATATATTTT. It specifies CASSPDLSGNTIYF.

This clone is medium-sized in the sample. The J gene is TRBJ2-1, the V gene TRBV27, with no clear D. The germline V gene encodes CDR1 MNHEY and CDR2 SMNVEV (reference sequence). This CDR3 has 17 residues. Trimming stripped 8 bases from V and 0 bases from J, with 20 bases between. The CDR3 reads CASSDTPPNRSYNEQFF. CDR3 bases: TGTGCCAGCTCAGATACCCCCCCGAATCGCTCCTACAATGAGCAGTTCTTC.